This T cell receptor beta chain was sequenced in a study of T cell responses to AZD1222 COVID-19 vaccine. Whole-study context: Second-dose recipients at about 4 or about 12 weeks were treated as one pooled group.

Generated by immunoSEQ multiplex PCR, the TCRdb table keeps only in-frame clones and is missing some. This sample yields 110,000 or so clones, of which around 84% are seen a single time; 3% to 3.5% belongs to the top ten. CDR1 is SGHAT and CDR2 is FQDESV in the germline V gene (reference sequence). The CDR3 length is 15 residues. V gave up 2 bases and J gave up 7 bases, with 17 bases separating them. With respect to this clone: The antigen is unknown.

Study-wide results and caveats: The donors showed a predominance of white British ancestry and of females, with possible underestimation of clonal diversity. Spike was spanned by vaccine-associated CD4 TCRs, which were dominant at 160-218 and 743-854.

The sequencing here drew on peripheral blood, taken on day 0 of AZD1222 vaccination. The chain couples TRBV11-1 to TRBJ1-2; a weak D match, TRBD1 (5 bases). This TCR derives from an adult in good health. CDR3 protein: CASSLKGARVGGYTF. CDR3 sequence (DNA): TGTGCCAGCAGCTTAAAAGGGGCGCGCGTTGGTGGCTACACCTTC.